This T cell receptor (beta chain) was observed in a study of neurological immune-mediated disorders. The CDR3 totals 14 residues. The germline CDR1 and CDR2 sequences are MGHDK and SYGVNS. With 4 bases removed from V and 5 bases from J, the gap between germline ends came to 12 bases. The time point denotes: longitudinal time-point 1 (baseline). Serving as healthy controls were blood bank volunteers based in Maryland, USA. The unsorted libraries were prepared from 2 million PBMCs (stored at -80 C). Study results and limitations: HTLV-1-associated myelopathy had the most TCR clonal expansion, while multiple sclerosis had the least, a level that fell below healthy controls.

The authors produced cDNA by 5'RACE using 10-nucleotide random UMIs. TCRdb fed the 5' RACE reads into MiXCR, producing one record per CDR3 protein. The table shows approximately 53,000 distinct CDR3 sequences, with more than 8% occurring only once. This clonotype was counted at least ten times. Antigen unknown. This clonotype was sampled from a woman aged 40 to 50 in good health. The sample was PBMCs. The V and J genes are TRBV25-1 and TRBJ1-5; D might be TRBD1 (6 bases). DNA for the CDR3: TGTGCCAGCAGTGGTACAGGGCAGGATCAGCCCCAGCATTTT. It specifies CASSGTGQDQPQHF.